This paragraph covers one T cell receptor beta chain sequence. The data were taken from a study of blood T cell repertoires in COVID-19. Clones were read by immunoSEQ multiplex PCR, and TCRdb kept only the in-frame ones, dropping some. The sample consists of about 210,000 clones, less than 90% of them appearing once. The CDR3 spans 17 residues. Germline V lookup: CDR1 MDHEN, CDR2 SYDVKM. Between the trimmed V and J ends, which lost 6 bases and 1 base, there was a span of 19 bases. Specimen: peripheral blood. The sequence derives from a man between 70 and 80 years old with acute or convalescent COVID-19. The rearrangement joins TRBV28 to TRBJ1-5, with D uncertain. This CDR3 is CASRLTRRTKSNQPQHF. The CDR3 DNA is TGTGCCAGCAGACTTACTAGAAGGACTAAGAGCAATCAGCCCCAGCATTTT.